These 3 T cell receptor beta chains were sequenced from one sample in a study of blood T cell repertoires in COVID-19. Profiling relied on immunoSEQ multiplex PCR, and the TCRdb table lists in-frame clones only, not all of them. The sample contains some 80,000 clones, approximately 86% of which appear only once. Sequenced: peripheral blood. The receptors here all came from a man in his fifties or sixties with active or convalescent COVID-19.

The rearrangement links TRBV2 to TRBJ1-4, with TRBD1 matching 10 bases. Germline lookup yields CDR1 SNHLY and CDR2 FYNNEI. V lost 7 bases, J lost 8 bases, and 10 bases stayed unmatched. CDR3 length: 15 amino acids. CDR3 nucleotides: TGTGCCAGCACCTGGGCGGGACAGGGGAGGGAAAAACTGTTTTTT. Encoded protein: CASTWAGQGREKLFF.

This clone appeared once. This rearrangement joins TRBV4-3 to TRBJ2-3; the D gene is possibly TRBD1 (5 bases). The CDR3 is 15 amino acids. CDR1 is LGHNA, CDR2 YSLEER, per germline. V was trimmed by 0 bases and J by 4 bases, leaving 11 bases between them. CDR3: CASSQDWQGPDTQYF. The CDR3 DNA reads TGCGCCAGCAGCCAAGACTGGCAGGGCCCAGATACGCAGTATTTT.

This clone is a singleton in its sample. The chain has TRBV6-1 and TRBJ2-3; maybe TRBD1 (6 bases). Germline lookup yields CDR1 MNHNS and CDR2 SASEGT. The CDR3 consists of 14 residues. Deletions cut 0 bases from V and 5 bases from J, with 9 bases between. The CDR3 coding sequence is TGTGCCAGCAGTGAAGCGGCAGGGGTAGATACGCAGTATTTT. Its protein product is CASSEAAGVDTQYF.